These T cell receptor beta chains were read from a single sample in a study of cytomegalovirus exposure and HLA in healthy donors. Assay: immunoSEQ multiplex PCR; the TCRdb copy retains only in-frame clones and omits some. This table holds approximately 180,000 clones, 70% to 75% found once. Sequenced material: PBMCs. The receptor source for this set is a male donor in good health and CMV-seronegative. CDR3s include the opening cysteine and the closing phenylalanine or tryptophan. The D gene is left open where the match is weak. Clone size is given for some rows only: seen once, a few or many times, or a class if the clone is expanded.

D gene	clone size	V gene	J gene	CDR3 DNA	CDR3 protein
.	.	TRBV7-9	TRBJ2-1	TGTGCCAGCAGCAGGGGGTGGGACAATGAGCAGTTCTTC	CASSRGWDNEQFF
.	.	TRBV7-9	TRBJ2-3	TGTGCCAGCAGCATTCCGGGATCCACAGATACGCAGTATTTT	CASSIPGSTDTQYF
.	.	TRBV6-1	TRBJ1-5	TGTGCCAGCAGACTTGGACAGAATCAGCCCCAGCATTTT	CASRLGQNQPQHF
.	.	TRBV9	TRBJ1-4	TGTGCCAGCGGTCGGGCGGGGGATGAAAAACTGTTTTTT	CASGRAGDEKLFF
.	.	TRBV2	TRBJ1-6	TGTGCCAGCAGGATTATGGGAGGCAGGGAATCACCCCTCCGCTTT	CASRIMGGRESPLRF
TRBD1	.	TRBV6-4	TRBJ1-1	TGTGCCAGCAATCAAATGACAGGGGAGACTACTGAAGCTTTCTTT	CASNQMTGETTEAFF
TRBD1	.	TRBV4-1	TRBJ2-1	TGCGCCAGCAGCCAAGGAAACAGGGGTAATGAGCAGTTCTTC	CASSQGNRGNEQFF
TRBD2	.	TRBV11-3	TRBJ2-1	TGTGCCAGCAGCTTAGGAGGGGCGGGAGTTGGAGAGCAGTTCTTC	CASSLGGAGVGEQFF
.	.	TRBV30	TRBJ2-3	TGTGCCTGGGGGGGCGTCGCCACAGATACGCAGTATTTT	CAWGGVATDTQYF
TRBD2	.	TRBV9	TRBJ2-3	TGTGCCAGCAGCTTTTCCCGGGGGGGTTTCGGGGGGTCGACAGATACGCAGTATTTT	CASSFSRGGFGGSTDTQYF
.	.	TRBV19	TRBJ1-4	TGTGCCAGTAGTATAGAGGGGGCGCGAGAAAAACTGTTTTTT	CASSIEGAREKLFF
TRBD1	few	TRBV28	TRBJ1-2	TGTGCCAGCAGTCCGGACAGGGCCCCTGGCTACACCTTC	CASSPDRAPGYTF
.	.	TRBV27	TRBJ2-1	TGTGCCAGCAGTTTAGCAGGGTTCTACAATGAGCAGTTCTTC	CASSLAGFYNEQFF
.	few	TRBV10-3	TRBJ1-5	TGTGCCATCAGTGACCAGGGAGGACTGAGCAATCAGCCCCAGCATTTT	CAISDQGGLSNQPQHF
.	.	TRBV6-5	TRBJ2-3	TGTGCCAGCAGTTACGGGGGGGGCGAAGATACGCAGTATTTT	CASSYGGGEDTQYF
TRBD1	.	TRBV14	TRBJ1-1	TGTGCCAGCAGCCCGTCCCGGGACAGGCTCGGGACTGAAGCTTTCTTT	CASSPSRDRLGTEAFF
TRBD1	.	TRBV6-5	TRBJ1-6	TGTGCCAGCAGTTACTCGAGAGGGGGCATGAATTCACCCCTCCACTTT	CASSYSRGGMNSPLHF
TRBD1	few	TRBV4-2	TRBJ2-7	TGTGCCAGCAGCCAAGCTTCGGGACAGGGGGCGGGTGAGCAGTACTTC	CASSQASGQGAGEQYF
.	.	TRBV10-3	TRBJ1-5	TGTGCCATCAGTGTTGACAGTAATCAGCCCCAGCATTTT	CAISVDSNQPQHF
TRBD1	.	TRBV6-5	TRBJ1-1	TGTGCCAGCAGTCTGGACGGGACAGGGGCCACTGAAGCTTTCTTT	CASSLDGTGATEAFF
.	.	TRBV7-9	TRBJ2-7	TGTGCCAGCAGCTTAGGACAGGGACTCTACGAGCAGTACTTC	CASSLGQGLYEQYF
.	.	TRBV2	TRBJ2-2	TGTGCCGGCAGTGAAGTGTCAGCGAACACCGGGGAGCTGTTTTTT	CAGSEVSANTGELFF
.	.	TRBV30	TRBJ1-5	TGTGCCTGGAATCAGGGACTCAATCAGCCCCAGCATTTT	CAWNQGLNQPQHF
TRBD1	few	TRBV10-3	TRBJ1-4	TGTGCCGCGGGGAAACAGGGGAGGAATGAAAAACTGTTTTTT	CAAGKQGRNEKLFF
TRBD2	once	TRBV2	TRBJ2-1	TGTGCCAGCAGTGATCCGGGACTAGCGGCCTACAGGGAGCAGTTCTTC	CASSDPGLAAYREQFF
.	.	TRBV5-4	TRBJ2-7	TGTGCCAGCAGCTTGGCCAGTCAGCAGTACTTC	CASSLASQQYF
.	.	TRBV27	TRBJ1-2	TGTGCCAGCAGTTTTGGAGGGGATATTCGAGGCTACACCTTC	CASSFGGDIRGYTF
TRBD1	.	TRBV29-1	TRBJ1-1	TGCAGCGTCCGGGACAGGGGGGTCAACACTGAAGCTTTCTTT	CSVRDRGVNTEAFF
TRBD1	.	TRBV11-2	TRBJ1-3	TGTGCCAGCAGCTCGACAGGGAGAAACACCATATATTTT	CASSSTGRNTIYF
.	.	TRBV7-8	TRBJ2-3	TGTGCCAGCAGCCCGCCCGGAGATACGCAGTATTTT	CASSPPGDTQYF
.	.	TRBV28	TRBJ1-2	TGTGCCAGCAGTGTAAGAGGAGGGTTCTATGGCTACACCTTC	CASSVRGGFYGYTF
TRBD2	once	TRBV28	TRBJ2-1	TGTGCCAGCAGTTTCTCAGGGACTAGCGGGAGTTGGAATGAGCAGTTCTTC	CASSFSGTSGSWNEQFF
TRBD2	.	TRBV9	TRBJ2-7	TGTGCCAGCAGCGTAGATGGCGGGAGCCCCTACGAGCAGTACTTC	CASSVDGGSPYEQYF
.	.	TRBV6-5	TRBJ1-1	TGTGCCAGCAGGGACAGAGAGATGAACACTGAAGCTTTCTTT	CASRDREMNTEAFF
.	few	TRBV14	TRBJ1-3	TGTGCCAGCAGCCCTCACAGGATTGGAAACACCATATATTTT	CASSPHRIGNTIYF